Below, 24 T cell receptor beta chains from the same sample are listed, as sequenced in a study of PD-1 blockade in classical Hodgkin lymphoma. The protocol was immunoSEQ multiplex PCR, while the TCRdb copy is restricted to in-frame clones and leaves out a portion. The data hold 12,000 to 15,000 clones, with around four fifths observed a single time. Exposure to brentuximab vedotin varied, and each patient had relapsed following autologous stem cell transplantation. Sequenced material: peripheral blood mononuclear cells (PBMCs), taken before the second cycle of nivolumab. The receptor source for this set is a human donor with classical Hodgkin lymphoma.

The chain recombines TRBV10-3 with TRBJ2-7; 8 nucleotides line up with TRBD1. Germline loops: CDR1 ENHRY, CDR2 SYGVKD. V gave up 5 bases and J gave up 3 bases; unmatched junction bases: 6. The CDR3 covers 14 residues. The CDR3 DNA follows: TGTGCCATCAGTCCGGGACAGGCAAACTACGAGCAGTACTTC. This encodes CAISPGQANYEQYF.

The chain carries TRBV5-1 and TRBJ1-1, with D possibly matching TRBD1 (6 bases). This CDR3 contains 14 residues. The V end lost 3 bases, the J end lost 0 bases, and 9 bases lay between the germline ends. Per the germline V gene, CDR1 is SGHRS and CDR2 is YFSETQ. The CDR3: CASSSRGLNTEAFF. The CDR3 DNA reads as TGCGCCAGCAGCTCCAGGGGACTGAACACTGAAGCTTTCTTT.

The CDR3 DNA is TGTGCCAGTAGTACCCACAGGGGGCATCAGCCCCAGCATTTT. Its translation is CASSTHRGHQPQHF. The chain employs TRBV19 and TRBJ1-5; 9 bases line up with TRBD1. With 4 bases clipped from V and 5 bases from J, the junction kept 3 bases outside the gene matches. The CDR3 contains 14 residues. Germline V gene data show CDR1 as LNHDA and CDR2 as SQIVND (reference sequence).

This clone was counted a few times. The genes are TRBV2 and TRBJ1-1; D possibly corresponds to TRBD1 (5 bases). CDR3 size: 12 residues. Germline assignment: CDR1 SNHLY and CDR2 FYNNEI. Trimming left V 8 bases short and J 2 bases short, with 9 bases between. The CDR3 nucleotides are TGTGCCAGCCGGACACTTAACACTGAAGCTTTCTTT. This encodes CASRTLNTEAFF.

The rearrangement joins TRBV7-2 to TRBJ1-2; maybe TRBD1 (5 bases). The CDR3 contains 15 residues. Germline V gives CDR1 SGHTA, CDR2 FQGNSA. Between the trimmed V and J ends, which lost 1 base and 2 bases, there was a span of 11 bases. This CDR3 is CASSLVLRGNYGYTF. CDR3 DNA: TGTGCCAGCAGCTTAGTACTACGGGGGAACTATGGCTACACCTTC.

This chain joins TRBV10-1 and TRBJ2-3, with D possibly being TRBD2 (5 bases). The germline V gene encodes CDR1 WNHNN and CDR2 SYGVQD (reference sequence). V was shortened by 4 bases and J by 5 bases, with 16 bases between the two germline ends. The CDR3 has 15 amino acids. CDR3 sequence reads: CASSGTGLSRDTQYF. The CDR3, as DNA: TGCGCCAGCAGTGGAACGGGGTTGAGTAGAGATACGCAGTATTTT.

This sequence joins TRBV4-3 and TRBJ1-1, with D hard to call. V lost 5 bases and J 3 bases, leaving 10 bases between the germline ends. CDR1 LGHNA and CDR2 YSLEER come from the germline V gene. This CDR3 spans 13 amino acids. This CDR3 reads CASSFTVDTEAFF. The CDR3 DNA is TGCGCCAGCAGCTTTACAGTGGACACTGAAGCTTTCTTT.

This clone has a single count. The chain joins TRBV7-2 to TRBJ2-3, with 7 bases identical to TRBD2. CDR3 length equals 16 residues. V was pared by 4 bases and J by 0 bases, with 7 bases of the junction left unmatched. Germline V gene data show CDR1 as SGHTA and CDR2 as FQGNSA. CDR3 nucleotide sequence: TGTGCCAGCAGCTCCTCCATGGGGGGGAGCACAGATACGCAGTATTTT. It codes for CASSSSMGGSTDTQYF.

This clone was detected once. The V call is TRBV2, the J call TRBJ1-2; a weak D match, TRBD1 (6 bases). V was clipped by 10 bases and J by 4 bases, with 13 bases between them. Germline-derived CDR1 and CDR2 are SNHLY and FYNNEI. This CDR3 is built from 12 residues. The CDR3: CANPQGTYGYTF. CDR3 DNA: TGTGCCAACCCTCAGGGGACCTATGGCTACACCTTC.

The chain couples TRBV5-1 to TRBJ1-4, with D tentatively TRBD1 (5 bases). CDR3 length: 15 amino acids. The germline V and J ends were trimmed by 0 bases and 2 bases, with 8 bases remaining between them. Per the germline V gene, CDR1 is SGHRS and CDR2 is YFSETQ. This chain's CDR3 is CASSLAGGTNEKLFF. The DNA for the CDR3 is TGCGCCAGCAGCTTGGCCGGGGGGACTAATGAAAAACTGTTTTTT.

J is TRBJ2-1 and V is TRBV14; D is undetermined. CDR3 length: 19 residues. CDR1 is SGHDN and CDR2 is FVKESK in the germline V gene. The ends were cut back, 0 bases at V and 3 bases at J, with 21 bases in the middle. This CDR3 is CASSQEATKRGLLYNEQFF. DNA for the CDR3: TGTGCCAGCAGCCAAGAAGCTACGAAAAGAGGTTTGCTCTACAATGAGCAGTTCTTC.

V is TRBV4-3 and J is TRBJ2-5, with 7 bases matching TRBD1. The CDR3 is 14 amino acids. The germline V gene has CDR1 LGHNA and CDR2 YSLEER. With 1 base clipped from V and 5 bases from J, the junction kept 4 bases outside the gene matches. The chain's CDR3 is CASSQGQGSETQYF. The CDR3 nucleotides read TGCGCCAGCAGCCAAGGACAGGGCTCTGAGACCCAGTACTTC.

The chain combines TRBV7-2 with TRBJ2-7; 10 bases align to TRBD2. The CDR3 totals 15 residues. Germline V CDR1 and CDR2: SGHTA, FQGNSA. With V trimmed by 5 bases and J by 3 bases, 7 bases remained unmatched. The CDR3, as DNA: TGTGCCAGCAGCCAAACTAGCGGGGTCTACTACGAGCAGTACTTC. Protein: CASSQTSGVYYEQYF.

This chain uses TRBV4-1 with TRBJ1-5, with D unclear. The germline V gene encodes CDR1 MGHRA and CDR2 YSYEKL. Trimming cost V 1 base and J 4 bases, with 8 bases left between them. The CDR3 extends over 14 amino acids. The CDR3 nucleotides read TGCGCCAGCAGCCAAGGATTTGCTAATCAGCCCCAGCATTTT. It is translated as CASSQGFANQPQHF.

The chain links TRBV4-1 to TRBJ1-2; D possibly corresponds to TRBD1 (6 bases). The CDR3 covers 12 residues. From germline, CDR1 is MGHRA and CDR2 YSYEKL. Trimming left V 4 bases short and J 8 bases short, with 11 bases between. The CDR3 bases are TGCGCCAGCAGCCCCACGGGGGGCGGCTACACCTTC. The encoded protein is CASSPTGGGYTF.

The chain couples TRBV18 to TRBJ1-3; a possible D gene is TRBD1 (6 bases). The CDR3 is 17 residues long. Deletions cut 8 bases from V and 1 base from J, with 21 bases between. Germline V gene lookup returns CDR1 KGHSH and CDR2 LQKENI. For the CDR3, the DNA is TGTGCCAGCAAACCTACTGGGGGACATTTTTCTGGAAACACCATATATTTT. Translating gives CASKPTGGHFSGNTIYF.

The rearrangement joins TRBV5-1 to TRBJ2-5, with D possibly being TRBD1 (5 bases). CDR3 length equals 14 residues. V was shortened by 2 bases and J by 1 base, with 9 bases between the two germline ends. Germline loops: CDR1 SGHRS, CDR2 YFSETQ. The CDR3 loop reads CASSFQGGQETQYF. The CDR3 nucleotides are TGCGCCAGCAGCTTTCAGGGTGGCCAAGAGACCCAGTACTTC.

V is TRBV5-6 and J is TRBJ2-5; 11 positions match TRBD2. The V and J ends lost 4 bases and 0 bases, in that order; junction bases with no gene match: 2. Germline assignment: CDR1 SGHDT and CDR2 YYEEEE. The CDR3 totals 15 residues. The CDR3: CASSRLAGYQETQYF. In DNA, the CDR3 is TGTGCCAGCAGCCGACTAGCGGGGTACCAAGAGACCCAGTACTTC. The full variable domain, completed using reference TRBV5-6 and TRBJ2-5, is DAGVTQSPTHLIKTRGQQVTLRCSPKSGHDTVSWYQQALGQGPQFIFQYYEEEERQRGNFPDRFSGHQFPNYSSELNVNALLLGDSALYLCASSRLAGYQETQYFGPGTRLLVL.

This chain links TRBV7-2 with TRBJ1-1; maybe TRBD1 (6 bases). The CDR3 is made up of 15 amino acids. Germline loops: CDR1 SGHTA, CDR2 FQGNSA. The V and J ends lost 3 bases and 6 bases respectively, with 17 bases between them. CDR3 in DNA: TGTGCCAGCAGCTTTCGGGGGGCCAAGACTTCTGAAGCTTTCTTT. Protein product: CASSFRGAKTSEAFF.

This rearrangement joins TRBV5-1 to TRBJ1-1; TRBD1 matches at 7 bases. Germline V CDR1 and CDR2: SGHRS, YFSETQ. The CDR3 consists of 14 residues. Trimming cost V 2 bases and J 5 bases; bases outside gene matches: 6. The CDR3 coding sequence is TGCGCCAGCAGCTTACAGGGGAAAGGGACTGAAGCTTTCTTT. It codes for CASSLQGKGTEAFF. Looking up the rest from reference TRBV5-1 and TRBJ1-1 gives the full variable domain: KAGVTQTPRYLIKTRGQQVTLSCSPISGHRSVSWYQQTPGQGLQFLFEYFSETQRNKGNFPGRFSGRQFSNSRSEMNVSTLELGDSALYLCASSLQGKGTEAFFGQGTRLTVV.

This clone was counted once. V is TRBV27 and J is TRBJ1-6; 8 nucleotides agree with TRBD1. Germline V CDR1 and CDR2: MNHEY, SMNVEV (reference sequence). J gave up 7 bases and V 6 bases, and 8 bases lay outside the gene matches. The CDR3 is 15 amino acids. In DNA form, the CDR3 reads TGTGCCAGCAGACGCCAGGGGGCCCTAAATTCACCCCTCCACTTT. As protein: CASRRQGALNSPLHF.

The genes are TRBV6-6 and TRBJ1-1, with a possible D match to TRBD1 (5 bases). V lost 6 bases, J lost 6 bases, and 17 bases lay in between. Germline V gene lookup returns CDR1 MNHNY and CDR2 SVGAGI (reference sequence). There are 14 residues in the CDR3. CDR3 DNA sequence: TGTGCCAGCAGCCCCGGGACGCCCGGCCCTGAAGCTTTCTTT. Protein: CASSPGTPGPEAFF.

This clone showed up just once. The CDR3 DNA follows: TGTGCCAGCACCACGGGGGTCAATCAGCCCCAGCATTTT. This sequence encodes CASTTGVNQPQHF. This chain joins TRBV6-5 and TRBJ1-5; perhaps TRBD1 as D (5 bases). The ends were cut back, 7 bases at V and 3 bases at J, with 10 bases in the middle. CDR1 and CDR2 from the germline V gene are MNHEY and SVGAGI. There are 13 residues in the CDR3.

The rearrangement joins TRBV6-5 to TRBJ2-7, with 9 bases fitting TRBD2. J lost 5 bases, V lost 6 bases, and 11 bases had no gene match. Germline V gene lookup returns CDR1 MNHEY and CDR2 SVGAGI. The CDR3 totals 15 residues. The CDR3 DNA follows: TGTGCCAGCAGACATAAGCGGGGGGTGCGTAACGAGCAGTACTTC. It is translated as CASRHKRGVRNEQYF.